Listed below are T cell receptor beta chains from one sample, sequenced in a study of CD4+ T cells in melanoma. Libraries were prepared by immunoSEQ multiplex PCR; TCRdb keeps only in-frame clonotypes and omits some of them. The table records about 10,000 clones, roughly three fifths of them present only once. What was sequenced was cells from a culture (not recorded whether cultured in vitro). Every receptor here comes from a human donor with melanoma. CDR3s include the opening cysteine and the closing phenylalanine or tryptophan. Fields, in order: J gene, V gene, D gene, clone size, CDR3 DNA, CDR3 protein. A D gene is named only where the DNA matches it firmly. For some rows the clone size is stated as once, few or many, or as a class when expanded; others skip it.

>TRBJ2-2|TRBV11-3|NA|NA
TGTGCCAGCAGCTTAGTTGGTTCCGGGGAGCTGTTTTTT
CASSLVGSGELFF
>TRBJ1-6|TRBV2|NA|few
TGTGCCATCAGCCCGGGGGGCCCCCTCCACTTT
CAISPGGPLHF
>TRBJ2-3|TRBV5-1|NA|NA
TGCGCCAGCAACAACCCGACCGGTACGCAGTATTTT
CASNNPTGTQYF
>TRBJ1-6|TRBV30|NA|NA
TGTGCCTGGAGTTCAACTCGGGCGGGTAATTCACCCCTCCACTTT
CAWSSTRAGNSPLHF
>TRBJ2-1|TRBV5-1|TRBD2|few
TGCGCCAGCAGCGCGGGGGACCTAAGCAATGAGCAGTTCTTC
CASSAGDLSNEQFF
>TRBJ2-7|TRBV18|NA|medium-sized
TGTGCCAGCTCACCAAAGGACGAGCAGTACTTC
CASSPKDEQYF
>TRBJ2-3|TRBV6-6|NA|NA
TGTGCCAGCAAAATACGTGGGGGCACAGATACGCAGTATTTT
CASKIRGGTDTQYF
>TRBJ2-1|TRBV19|NA|NA
TGTGCCAGTAGTATCAAACGGGGACAAGACTACAACATGGTGCAGTTCTTC
CASSIKRGQDYNMVQFF
>TRBJ2-1|TRBV6-6|TRBD2|few
TGTGCCAGCGCGGGACTAGCGGGGGGGTCTTTCAATGAGCAGTTCTTC
CASAGLAGGSFNEQFF
>TRBJ2-3|TRBV7-8|TRBD2|NA
TGTGCCAGCAGCTACGGGACTAGCGGGGGCACAGATACGCAGTATTTT
CASSYGTSGGTDTQYF
>TRBJ1-1|TRBV19|NA|NA
TGTGCCAGTAGTATAGACCTGTCCCGGAGCTCTGAAGCTTTCTTT
CASSIDLSRSSEAFF
>TRBJ2-7|TRBV7-2|NA|NA
TGTGCCAGCAGCTTAAGGGGCTCTCTCCGGTACTTC
CASSLRGSLRYF
>TRBJ2-3|TRBV7-2|TRBD1|NA
TGTGCCAGCAGCCGATCGACAGGGCGCACAGATACGCAGTATTTT
CASSRSTGRTDTQYF
>TRBJ2-7|TRBV5-4|NA|NA
TGTGCCAGCAGCTTGTGGAGCTCCTACGAGCAGTACTTC
CASSLWSSYEQYF
>TRBJ1-2|TRBV7-8|NA|medium-sized
TGTGCCAGCAGCTCAGGAGATGGATATGGCTACACCTTC
CASSSGDGYGYTF
>TRBJ2-3|TRBV7-6|NA|NA
TGTGCCAGCAGACCCACATTGGGCACAGATACGCAGTATTTT
CASRPTLGTDTQYF
>TRBJ1-1|TRBV18|TRBD1|NA
TGTGCCAGCGCAGGGGGCAGGGCGAACACTGAAGCTTTCTTT
CASAGGRANTEAFF
>TRBJ1-2|TRBV10-3|NA|once
TGTGCCATCGGCTCCCCCGAGCCCCCCTATGGCTACACCTTC
CAIGSPEPPYGYTF
>TRBJ1-5|TRBV29-1|NA|few
TGCAGCGTTCGGCAGAGCAATCAGCCCCAGCATTTT
CSVRQSNQPQHF
>TRBJ1-1|TRBV2|NA|few
TGTGCCAGCGACCGCGGGGGGGCGCGTGAAGCTTTCTTT
CASDRGGAREAFF
>TRBJ2-3|TRBV4-2|NA|NA
TGTGCCAGCAGCCAAGGGGGGGGCCTGTCGGATACGCAGTATTTT
CASSQGGGLSDTQYF
>TRBJ1-2|TRBV19|NA|NA
TGTGCCACCAAGACGCCTTTTTATGGCTACACCTTC
CATKTPFYGYTF
>TRBJ2-6|TRBV7-2|NA|NA
TGTGCCAGCAGCAAACAGGGTTCATGGTCCGGGGCCAACGTCCTGACTTTC
CASSKQGSWSGANVLTF
>TRBJ2-7|TRBV6-5|TRBD1|few
TGTGCCAGCAGTCTCCACCACAGGGGCGAGCAGTACTTC
CASSLHHRGEQYF
>TRBJ1-5|TRBV28|NA|few
TGTGCCAGCAGTTTGGGAGGGAATAGCAATCAGCCCCAGCATTTT
CASSLGGNSNQPQHF
>TRBJ1-1|TRBV7-9|NA|NA
TGTGCCAGCAGCTTATTGAGTGAAGCTTTCTTT
CASSLLSEAFF
>TRBJ2-1|TRBV10-3|TRBD1|NA
TGTGCCATCAGTGCACAGGGGAAGGTGAATGAGCAGTTCTTC
CAISAQGKVNEQFF
>TRBJ2-1|TRBV15|NA|NA
TGTGCCACCAGCAGATACCGATACGGGGGAGATGAGCAGTTCTTC
CATSRYRYGGDEQFF
>TRBJ1-5|TRBV25-1|NA|NA
TGTGCCAGCAGTGAATCAGGCAGTGCGAATCAGCCCCAGCATTTT
CASSESGSANQPQHF
>TRBJ2-1|TRBV2|TRBD2|NA
TGTGCCAGCAGCCGACTAGCGATCCTCTACAATGAGCAGTTCTTC
CASSRLAILYNEQFF
>TRBJ1-1|TRBV5-6|NA|NA
TGTGCCAGCAGCTTGTATCGGGGAGTCACTGAAGCTTTCTTT
CASSLYRGVTEAFF
>TRBJ2-2|TRBV5-6|NA|NA
TGTGCCAGCGACCACTACGGGGGAAGAACCGGGGAGCTGTTTTTT
CASDHYGGRTGELFF
>TRBJ1-1|TRBV6-6|NA|few
TGTGCCAGCAGCTCGGGGGCCTTCGGAGAAGCTTTCTTT
CASSSGAFGEAFF
>TRBJ1-2|TRBV19|NA|few
TGTGCCAGTAGTTCGGGGGGCGCTTCGGTGGACTACACCTTC
CASSSGGASVDYTF
>TRBJ1-2|TRBV5-4|NA|NA
TGTGCCAGCAGCTCAAGTCGGGGGCGCGGGAACTATGGCTACACCTTC
CASSSSRGRGNYGYTF
>TRBJ2-7|TRBV4-1|TRBD1|NA
TGCGCCAGCAGCCAAGAAGTTAAAGGACAGGGAAGAGAGCAGTACTTC
CASSQEVKGQGREQYF
>TRBJ2-2|TRBV11-3|NA|NA
TGTGCCAGCAGCTTAGGGACGGGTGGCGTAGGCACCGGGGAGCTGTTTTTT
CASSLGTGGVGTGELFF